Presented here are 23 T cell receptor beta chains from one specimen sequenced in a study of CD8 T cells in Susac syndrome. RNA amounts of roughly 0.5 to 1 ug underwent reverse transcription with random hexamers. TCRdb passed the immunoSEQ multiplex PCR reads through MiXCR, listing each CDR3 protein once. The table records around 80,000 distinct CDR3 sequences, roughly 96% of them present only once. Sequencing was performed on CD8+ T cells from PBMCs. These receptors all come from a human donor with Susac syndrome.

The rearrangement links TRBV24-1 to TRBJ2-1; D is unclear. Germline values: CDR1 KGHDR, CDR2 SFDVKD. This CDR3 contains 12 residues. V lost 5 bases, J lost 5 bases, and 6 bases lay in between. CDR3 residues: CATSGRDNEQFF. The CDR3 nucleotides are TGTGCCACCAGTGGCCGGGACAATGAGCAGTTCTTC.

The chain carries TRBV9 and TRBJ2-3; D is undetermined. Germline values: CDR1 SGDLS, CDR2 YYNGEE. CDR3 length: 12 residues. V lost 3 bases to trimming and J lost 8 bases, with 10 bases between them. This CDR3 reads CASSARRGTQYF. CDR3 nucleotide sequence: TGTGCCAGCAGCGCCCGTAGAGGTACGCAGTATTTT.

This chain uses TRBV20-1 with TRBJ2-1; the D is unclear. Deletions cut 6 bases from V and 10 bases from J, with 16 bases between. The CDR3 totals 12 residues. CDR1 and CDR2 (germline): DFQATT, SNEGSKA (reference sequence). In nucleotides, the CDR3 is TGCAGTGCCCTCCACCTAGGTGTGGAGCAGTTCTTC. As protein: CSALHLGVEQFF.

In its sample, this clonotype was seen once. This sequence joins TRBV28 and TRBJ2-7, with TRBD2 as a possible D gene (6 bases). CDR3 size: 15 residues. The V end was cut by 6 bases, the J end by 3 bases, with 18 bases between. Germline V gene sequence: CDR1 MDHEN, CDR2 SYDVKM. CDR3 amino acids: CASRPTPGGIYEQYV. CDR3 DNA sequence: TGTGCCAGCAGACCTACCCCGGGCGGGATCTACGAGCAGTACGTC.

This clonotype was recorded once. V usage is TRBV13 and J usage is TRBJ2-7; D not certain. The V and J ends lost 9 bases and 7 bases respectively, with 10 bases between them. Germline-derived CDR1 and CDR2 are PRHDT and FYEKMQ (reference sequence). The CDR3 spans 10 residues. The CDR3 region has the DNA TGTGCCAGATCCGGTCCGGAGCAGTACTTC. This translates into CARSGPEQYF.

The CDR3, as DNA: TGTGCCAGCAGCGTAGGGGGGGAGAATGAGCAGTTCTTC. It translates to CASSVGGENEQFF. This chain connects TRBV9 to TRBJ2-1; maybe TRBD2 (6 bases). V gave up 0 bases and J gave up 7 bases, with 8 bases separating them. There are 13 residues in the CDR3. Germline-derived CDR1 and CDR2 are SGDLS and YYNGEE.

The V call is TRBV9, the J call TRBJ2-5; D is perhaps TRBD1 (6 bases). CDR3 length: 14 residues. Trimming pared 4 bases from V and 4 bases from J, leaving 14 bases between. Germline-derived CDR1 and CDR2 are SGDLS and YYNGEE. The CDR3 sequence is CASSPPTGSETQYF. The CDR3 DNA is TGTGCCAGCAGCCCCCCAACAGGGTCAGAGACCCAGTACTTC.

This sequence joins TRBV29-1 and TRBJ1-2; D is uncertain. Trimming shortened V by 8 bases and J by 7 bases, and 17 bases separated the two germline ends. CDR1 and CDR2 (germline): SQVTM, ANQGSEA. CDR3 length: 12 amino acids. CDR3 coding DNA: TGCAGCCCAGCTCGTTCACCGGCTGGCTACACCTTC. Encoded protein: CSPARSPAGYTF.

V usage is TRBV30 and J usage is TRBJ2-1; perhaps TRBD2 as D (6 bases). This CDR3 contains 12 residues. In germline, CDR1 is GTSNPN, CDR2 SVGIG (reference sequence). V lost 8 bases to trimming and J lost 10 bases, with 18 bases between them. The CDR3 is CAGLGLEGEQFF. The CDR3 DNA is TGTGCCGGGCTGGGACTTGAGGGGGAGCAGTTCTTC. The variable domain in full, with the rest retrieved from reference TRBV30 and TRBJ2-1, is SQTIHQWPATLVQPVGSPLSLECTVEGTSNPNLYWYRQAAGRGLQLLFYSVGIGQISSEVPQNLSASRPQDRQFILSSKKLLLSDSGFYLCAGLGLEGEQFFGPGTRLTVL.

V and J are TRBV7-9 and TRBJ2-5, with D possibly being TRBD2 (6 bases). The CDR3 is 15 residues long. The germline V gene encodes CDR1 SEHNR and CDR2 FQNEAQ (reference sequence). With 3 bases removed from V and 5 bases from J, the gap between germline ends came to 16 bases. CDR3 sequence: CASSFTRSSGETQYF. The CDR3 bases are TGTGCCAGCAGCTTTACCAGGAGCAGCGGGGAGACCCAGTACTTC. The full variable domain, in which reference TRBV7-9 and TRBJ2-5 provide the parts outside the CDR3, is DTGVSQNPRHKITKRGQNVTFRCDPISEHNRLYWYRQTLGQGPEFLTYFQNEAQLEKSRLLSDRFSAERPKGSFSTLEIQRTEQGDSAMYLCASSFTRSSGETQYFGPGTRLLVL.

The V call is TRBV7-9, the J call TRBJ2-5, with 8 bases that match TRBD1. This CDR3 has 14 residues. The V gene end was trimmed by 4 bases and the J gene end by 5 bases; junction bases not matched to a gene: 6. CDR1 and CDR2 (germline): SEHNR, FQNEAQ (reference sequence). The CDR3 here is CASSYEGDRETQYF. CDR3 DNA: TGTGCCAGCAGCTACGAGGGGGACAGGGAGACCCAGTACTTC. Based on the CDR3 plus reference TRBV7-9 and TRBJ2-5, the full variable domain is DTGVSQNPRHKITKRGQNVTFRCDPISEHNRLYWYRQTLGQGPEFLTYFQNEAQLEKSRLLSDRFSAERPKGSFSTLEIQRTEQGDSAMYLCASSYEGDRETQYFGPGTRLLVL.

The V and J genes are TRBV20-1 and TRBJ2-7, with 7 bases identical to TRBD1. The CDR3 covers 14 residues. J gave up 5 bases and V 4 bases, and 11 bases lay outside the gene matches. CDR1 and CDR2 from the germline V gene are DFQATT and SNEGSKA (reference sequence). The DNA of the CDR3 is TGCAGTGCTATTACGGGGACAGCCGGCGACGAGCAGTACTTC. Translated, it gives CSAITGTAGDEQYF.

This sequence joins TRBV12-3 or TRBV12-4 and TRBJ2-7; D unresolved. V was shortened by 7 bases and J by 5 bases, with 12 bases between the two germline ends. There are 12 residues in the CDR3. Here the CDR3 reads CASTTDRDEQYV. In DNA, the CDR3 is TGTGCCAGCACCACGGACCGGGACGAGCAGTACGTC.

The chain couples TRBV20-1 to TRBJ2-1, with D possibly matching TRBD2 (5 bases). Germline loops: CDR1 DFQATT, CDR2 SNEGSKA (reference sequence). V was clipped by 0 bases and J by 4 bases, with 19 bases between them. The CDR3 length is 17 residues. The CDR3 protein is CSAREGLGGGPYNEQFF. CDR3 sequence (DNA): TGCAGTGCTAGAGAGGGGTTGGGTGGAGGTCCATACAATGAGCAGTTCTTC.

The chain has TRBV4-1 and TRBJ2-5; D gene unclear. This CDR3 spans 17 amino acids. Germline assignment: CDR1 MGHRA and CDR2 YSYEKL. The V and J ends lost 1 base and 5 bases respectively, with 20 bases between them. CDR3: CASSQGPYLRRRETQYF. CDR3 DNA sequence: TGCGCCAGCAGCCAAGGTCCGTATTTGAGGAGACGGGAGACCCAGTACTTC.

The V call is TRBV6-5, the J call TRBJ2-5; TRBD2 agrees at 7 bases. With V trimmed by 4 bases and J by 5 bases, 7 bases remained unmatched. This CDR3 contains 14 residues. Germline V gives CDR1 MNHEY, CDR2 SVGAGI. The CDR3 coding sequence is TGTGCCAGCAGTTCGTCCCAGGGAGGGGAGACCCAGTACTTC. Translating it yields CASSSSQGGETQYF.

The V and J genes are TRBV24-1 and TRBJ1-5; TRBD1 might be the D (5 bases). The CDR3 has 14 residues. Between the trimmed V and J ends, which lost 2 bases and 7 bases, there was a span of 11 bases. The germline V gene has CDR1 KGHDR and CDR2 SFDVKD. CDR3 protein: CATSDWDQDQPQHF. For the CDR3, the DNA is TGTGCCACCAGTGATTGGGACCAGGACCAGCCCCAGCATTTT.

The J gene is TRBJ2-5, the V gene TRBV9; 9 nucleotides agree with TRBD2. With 2 bases clipped from V and 5 bases from J, the junction kept 7 bases outside the gene matches. The CDR3 loop spans 15 amino acids. Germline loops: CDR1 SGDLS, CDR2 YYNGEE. The CDR3 DNA follows: TGTGCCAGCAGCGTTGGTGCGGGGGGGCTGGAGACCCAGTACTTC. Its translation is CASSVGAGGLETQYF.

The rearrangement joins TRBV5-1 to TRBJ1-2, with D hard to call. This CDR3 is 15 amino acids long. V lost 2 bases and J lost 6, with 17 bases in between. Germline V gives CDR1 SGHRS, CDR2 YFSETQ. CDR3 loop: CASSFPGTPQHGYTF. The CDR3 DNA reads as TGCGCCAGCAGCTTCCCCGGAACCCCGCAGCATGGCTACACCTTC.

The chain uses TRBV30 and TRBJ2-7; D is ambiguous. Germline V CDR1 and CDR2: GTSNPN, SVGIG (reference sequence). The CDR3 contains 14 residues. The germline V and J ends were trimmed by 1 base and 1 base, with 11 bases remaining between them. The CDR3 nucleotides read TGTGCCTGGAGTGGGAGTTGGTTATCCTACGAGCAGTACTTC. It codes for CAWSGSWLSYEQYF.

This clonotype was counted once. The V gene is TRBV29-1, the J gene TRBJ2-1; 8 nucleotides line up with TRBD1. Germline loops: CDR1 SQVTM, CDR2 ANQGSEA. CDR3 length equals 13 residues. The ends lost 7 bases at V and 0 bases at J; junction bases unmatched: 2. The CDR3: CSEGQGSYNEQFF. In DNA, the CDR3 is TGCAGCGAAGGACAGGGCTCCTACAATGAGCAGTTCTTC.

The sample holds a few counts of this clonotype. A junction boundary mismatches the germline segment, possibly from a read error. This chain joins TRBV4-3 and TRBJ1-6; D is unresolved. CDR1 is LGHNA, CDR2 YSLEER, per germline. There are 16 residues in the CDR3. In nucleotides, the CDR3 is TGCGCCAGCAGCCCCATCAGGTGGTCCTATAATTCACCCCTCCATTTT. It codes for CASSPIRWSYNSPLHF.

J is TRBJ1-2 and V is TRBV18, with 10 positions matching TRBD1. Germline V gene lookup returns CDR1 KGHSH and CDR2 LQKENI. The CDR3 is 16 amino acids. The ends lost 4 bases at V and 4 bases at J; junction bases unmatched: 9. The chain's CDR3 is CASSQDRGRGTYGYTF. CDR3 sequence (DNA): TGTGCCAGCTCACAAGACAGGGGGCGGGGGACCTATGGCTACACCTTC.